The clone carrying this T cell receptor beta chain has a handful of counts. Sample-barcoded 5' priming and a J-beta primer mix drove a second PCR of about 7 to 11 cycles. TCRdb re-derived calls from the 5' RACE reads in MiXCR, one entry per CDR3 protein. The sample lists hundreds of thousands of distinct CDR3 sequences, less than 35% occurring once. This entry belongs to a study of blood T cells in healthy people across ages. This CDR3 is 14 amino acids long. Germline V CDR1 and CDR2: GTSNPN, SVGIG (reference sequence). Trimming pared 5 bases from V and 3 bases from J, leaving 16 bases between. This rearrangement joins TRBV30 to TRBJ1-1; D unclear. The sequenced sample consisted of blood. The source is a woman older than 75 in good health. The CDR3 coding sequence is TGTGCCTGGGAGCGGAAGGGCGGGTACACTGAAGCTTTCTTT. Protein sequence: CAWERKGGYTEAFF.